The following is a T cell receptor beta chain sequence with its context. The specificity of this receptor is unknown. No quality values exist for individual bases; no much larger clone is one base distant. The record originates from a study of shared clonotypes between healthy human individuals (dated by TCRdb to about 2020). Broadly, across the study: Three men and a couple of women, aged 18 to 49 years, made up the cohort. For each donor, CD4 naive and CD4 memory were each given three plates, CD8 naive was given two plates, and CD8 memory was given one plate. To estimate repertoire size and how much clonotypes are shared between individuals, the study performed deep sequencing of blood TCR repertoires from roughly five healthy adults. To increase sequencing depth and limit assay-specific biases, TCR repertoire library preparation and sequencing were carried out by different laboratories using diverse techniques. Per donor, leukapheresis produced somewhere between about 0.9 and 10 billion PBMCs. Study-wide conclusions, independent of this receptor: Across a handful of donors, approximately 5% of naive CD4, 3.5% of naive CD8, approximately 2.5% of memory CD4, and under 0.45% of memory CD8 clonotypes were shared. Sampling was restricted to blood, and TCR repertoires in tissues likely differ from the TCR repertoires found in blood. Incomplete sequencing was indicated by rarefaction of sorted-subset datasets, despite the large sequencing depth. The small number of donors limited the genetic and exposure-history diversity represented. Larger estimated clonotype richness was generally found for naive subsets than for memory subsets. Pairwise subsampling indicated that sequencing depth was expected to affect the degree of clonotype sharing among donors. Higher generation probabilities were observed for clonotypes shared by all four sorted-subset donors than for non-shared clonotypes.

The donors were healthy, HIV-negative adults who had no recently reported acute infections or vaccinations. Only Caucasian adults living in Nashville, Tennessee, USA were represented among the donors. CD4+ T cells were enriched by magnetic negative selection, after which naive cells were positively selected on CD45RA and the negative fraction was taken as the memory subset. After blood collection by leukapheresis, PBMCs were isolated using Ficoll-Histopaque density gradient centrifugation and then cryopreserved in the vapor phase of liquid nitrogen. Purity and quantity of every magnetically sorted T cell population were checked by analytical flow cytometry. Genomic DNA was isolated from every sorted fraction and measured by UV absorbance on a Nanodrop 2000c. The CDR3 goes from the cysteine to the phenylalanine over 15 residues. Just CDR3 DNA is preserved here, 45 bases in frame from base 1. The junction shows trimming of 5 bases on V and 4 bases on J, plus 17 bases between the germline ends. As encoded in the germline V gene (reference sequence), CDR1 is MNHEY while CDR2 is SMNVEV.

Using the deep immunoSEQ assay, multiplex PCR amplified TCR CDR3 regions from genomic DNA. Extracted genomic DNA from each cell subset was spread evenly across all wells of several immunoSEQ 96-well plates, with each plate serving as a replicate. For sorted subsets, roughly 200 ng of genomic DNA, equivalent to about 30,000 T cell genomes, went into each replicate PCR. The purified libraries were quantified using a Qubit 3.0 fluorometer, sized with a Bioanalyzer 2100, and then quantified again using the KAPA Library Quantification kit. Every immunoSEQ 96-well plate was sequenced on a dedicated single-read 150-cycle Illumina NextSeq 550 flow cell. The paper's processing steps were these. Because the immunoSEQ output included only junctional sequences and no quality scores, the filtering could not be the same as the filtering used for full-length reads. Sequences were annotated with PyIR, a Python wrapper for IgBLAST v1.9, using IMGT germline references to assign V/J genes and CDR3. Reads were filtered out if the reads had weak V/J assignments (E-value above 1e-6), no CDR3, stop codons, out-of-frame junctions, or ambiguous translated residues. V3J clonotypes were defined as sequences sharing an identical inferred V gene, J gene, and CDR3 amino acid sequence. The percentage overlap between two repertoires was calculated by dividing the number of shared unique clonotypes by the size of the smaller repertoire. RTK rarefaction, the Chao1 estimator, and Recon v2.1 estimates of unobserved clonotypes were used to assess repertoire richness. OLGA was used to compute generation probabilities for all TCRbeta clonotypes that the gDNA method yielded from a handful of donors. This immuneACCESS table, as held by TCRdb, lists in-frame sequences with V and J called but not all clones. Of the missing ones, under half trace to an unresolved V gene in checked studies; the others have no known cause. D and trimming were read from the DNA, whereas the V and J calls and clone size are those reported in that table. The sample has more than 2,000,000 clones on record, approximately 93% of them singletons. The leading ten clones occupy 0.39% of the sample.

Sequenced: naive CD4+ T cells from PBMCs. In light of the paper, this sample's cell subset or site label describes: CD45RA+ positively selected. The chain employs TRBV27 and TRBJ1-2; TRBD1 is possibly the D segment (5 matching bases). This TCR was sampled from a man younger than 35 in good health. Some clones in this sample may be carry-over from other donors' samples. The DNA sequence is given as TGTGCCAGCAGTCCATCGGGACGGTTCTTCTATGGCTACACCTTC. It translates to CASSPSGRFFYGYTF.